This passage covers 20 T cell receptor beta chains from one sample sequenced in a study of cytomegalovirus exposure and HLA in healthy donors. It was with 60 Vbeta and 13 Jbeta primers that the PCR ran. TCRdb keeps only in-frame clones here, not all; method: immunoSEQ multiplex PCR. In the table there are 150,000 to 200,000 clones, over 65% of which are singletons. The specimen was PBMCs. These receptor sequences come from a woman in her thirties in good health and CMV-seropositive.

This chain links TRBV30 with TRBJ2-5; TRBD2 aligns across 7 bases. V was pared by 1 base and J by 5 bases, with 10 bases of the junction left unmatched. The length of the CDR3 is 15 residues. CDR1 is GTSNPN and CDR2 is SVGIG in the germline V gene (reference sequence). CDR3 DNA: TGTGCCTGGAGTGAGGGACTACCGAGGGAGGAGACCCAGTACTTC. Translating it yields CAWSEGLPREETQYF.

The rearrangement joins TRBV19 to TRBJ2-6, with 8 nucleotides matching TRBD1. The germline V gene has CDR1 LNHDA and CDR2 SQIVND (reference sequence). CDR3 length equals 19 residues. The V and J ends lost 2 bases and 0 bases, in that order; junction bases with no gene match: 9. CDR3 sequence reads: CASSITGTGLYSGANVLTF. The CDR3 DNA sequence: TGTGCCAGTAGTATAACTGGGACAGGTCTTTACTCTGGGGCCAACGTCCTGACTTTC.

This clone was observed once. The chain joins TRBV7-9 to TRBJ2-1; 8 bases align to TRBD2. The CDR3 spans 16 residues. Unmatched junction bases numbered 9, after V lost 1 base and J lost 7 bases. Per the germline V gene, CDR1 is SEHNR and CDR2 is FQNEAQ (reference sequence). The CDR3, as DNA: TGTGCCAGCAGCTTAGTATCGGGAGGGCCCGTAAATGAGCAGTTCTTC. Translated, it gives CASSLVSGGPVNEQFF.

The chain combines TRBV30 with TRBJ1-5; TRBD1 matches at 10 bases. V lost 5 bases and J lost 10; bases outside the gene matches: 11. This CDR3 spans 14 amino acids. The germline CDR1 and CDR2 sequences are GTSNPN and SVGIG (reference sequence). CDR3 nucleotide sequence: TGTGCCTGGGCCCAGGGGGACAGGGGTCGCCCCCAGCATTTT. Its translation is CAWAQGDRGRPQHF.

The chain links TRBV9 to TRBJ2-3; no reliable D call. CDR1 and CDR2 (germline): SGDLS, YYNGEE. CDR3 length: 15 residues. Between the trimmed V and J ends, which lost 3 bases and 0 bases, there was a span of 11 bases. This CDR3 reads CASSATVSSTDTQYF. The CDR3 DNA sequence: TGTGCCAGCAGCGCGACTGTATCTAGCACAGATACGCAGTATTTT. Full variable domain (remainder filled in from reference TRBV9 and TRBJ2-3): DSGVTQTPKHLITATGQRVTLRCSPRSGDLSVYWYQQSLDQGLQFLIQYYNGEERAKGNILERFSAQQFPDLHSELNLSSLELGDSALYFCASSATVSSTDTQYFGPGTRLTVL.

This chain joins TRBV10-1 and TRBJ2-7, with TRBD2 identical over 10 bases. V dropped 3 bases and J dropped 5; count of bases not matched to a gene: 19. Germline CDR1 WNHNN, CDR2 SYGVQD (reference sequence). This CDR3 spans 19 amino acids. CDR3 protein: CASSDWLDPSGSPFDEQYF. As DNA, the CDR3 is TGCGCCAGCAGTGACTGGCTAGACCCTAGCGGGAGCCCCTTTGACGAGCAGTACTTC.

J is TRBJ2-7 and V is TRBV7-2; D is perhaps TRBD1 (5 bases). The V end was cut by 1 base, the J end by 0 bases, with 13 bases between. Germline V lookup: CDR1 SGHTA, CDR2 FQGNSA. This CDR3 has 16 residues. The CDR3 here is CASSLEAGSSSYEQYF. The CDR3 DNA follows: TGTGCCAGCAGCTTAGAGGCAGGGTCCAGCTCCTACGAGCAGTACTTC.

V usage is TRBV7-6 and J usage is TRBJ1-1; 8 bases are a match to TRBD1. The length of the CDR3 is 14 residues. J gave up 3 bases and V 5 bases, and 5 bases lay outside the gene matches. Per germline, CDR1 SGHVS and CDR2 FNYEAQ. CDR3 region: CASSRPTGDTEAFF. The DNA of the CDR3 is TGTGCCAGCAGCCGACCGACAGGGGACACTGAAGCTTTCTTT.

The J gene is TRBJ2-7, the V gene TRBV30; the D gene is possibly TRBD2 (6 bases). CDR3 size: 11 residues. The V end lost 5 bases, the J end lost 6 bases, and 11 bases lay between the germline ends. CDR1 is GTSNPN, CDR2 SVGIG, per germline (reference sequence). CDR3 nucleotides: TGTGCCTGGCGACTAGAGGGCGAGCAGTACTTC. Translated: CAWRLEGEQYF.

The chain uses TRBV9 and TRBJ1-1; weak D call: TRBD1 (5 bases). The CDR3 consists of 15 residues. Per germline, CDR1 SGDLS and CDR2 YYNGEE. Trimming removed 0 bases at V and 4 bases at J, with 13 bases between. The CDR3 loop reads CASSVVQGSSTEAFF. In DNA, the CDR3 is TGTGCCAGCAGCGTAGTGCAGGGATCCAGCACTGAAGCTTTCTTT.

V usage is TRBV7-9 and J usage is TRBJ2-7; weak D call: TRBD1 (6 bases). Trimming took off 1 base at V and 5 bases at J, with 18 bases between the two ends. Per germline, CDR1 SEHNR and CDR2 FQNEAQ (reference sequence). The CDR3 is 16 residues long. In nucleotides, the CDR3 is TGTGCCAGCAGCTTAGGGTGGGTCAGGGGTGAAGACGAGCAGTACTTC. Protein: CASSLGWVRGEDEQYF.

This clone was counted a few times. The chain carries TRBV6-5 and TRBJ2-1; TRBD2 aligns across 9 bases. This CDR3 spans 15 amino acids. The germline CDR1 and CDR2 sequences are MNHEY and SVGAGI. J was trimmed by 8 bases and V by 7 bases; bases with no gene match: 12. DNA of the CDR3: TGTGCCAGCACCCGGGGGGTAGCGGGAGCAGATGAGCAGTTCTTC. It is translated as CASTRGVAGADEQFF.

In this sample, this clone turned up once. The chain links TRBV7-8 to TRBJ2-7; D gene ambiguous. The CDR3 length is 13 residues. The V end lost 1 base, the J end lost 2 bases, and 6 bases lay between the germline ends. Germline V gene lookup returns CDR1 SGHVS and CDR2 FQNEAQ. The CDR3 loop is CASSLVPAYEQYF. The CDR3 nucleotides read TGTGCCAGCAGCTTAGTACCGGCCTACGAGCAGTACTTC.

The chain combines TRBV19 with TRBJ2-4; 11 positions match TRBD1. V shed 3 bases and J 7 bases; nucleotides not matched to a gene: 5. Germline V gene data show CDR1 as LNHDA and CDR2 as SQIVND (reference sequence). The CDR3 totals 15 residues. In DNA form, the CDR3 reads TGTGCCAGTAGTATCTCGGGACAGGGGGTGAACATTCAGTACTTC. Encoded protein: CASSISGQGVNIQYF.

The chain carries TRBV5-1 and TRBJ2-3, with 8 positions matching TRBD2. J gave up 5 bases and V 4 bases, and 6 bases lay outside the gene matches. CDR1 SGHRS and CDR2 YFSETQ come from the germline V gene. CDR3 length: 14 amino acids. In DNA, the CDR3 is TGCGCCAGCAGCCCCGGACTAGCCGAAGATACGCAGTATTTT. This gives the protein CASSPGLAEDTQYF.

The V and J genes are TRBV30 and TRBJ2-3; tentative D call: TRBD2 (6 bases). CDR1 and CDR2 (germline): GTSNPN, SVGIG (reference sequence). Trimming pared 0 bases from V and 3 bases from J, leaving 10 bases between. There are 14 residues in the CDR3. CDR3 in DNA: TGTGCCTGGAGTGTGGTCGGGGGAACAGATACGCAGTATTTT. Amino acid sequence: CAWSVVGGTDTQYF.

This clone was seen once. CDR3 in amino acids: CASRSIPGVYGYTF. The CDR3 DNA sequence: TGTGCCAGCAGGTCCATCCCGGGGGTCTATGGCTACACCTTC. This chain joins TRBV28 and TRBJ1-2; D possibly corresponds to TRBD1 (5 bases). This CDR3 has 14 amino acids. The ends were cut back, 6 bases at V and 4 bases at J, with 15 bases in the middle. CDR1 and CDR2 from the germline V gene are MDHEN and SYDVKM.

The chain couples TRBV12-5 to TRBJ2-1, with 7 bases identical to TRBD2. The ends lost 1 base at V and 5 bases at J; junction bases unmatched: 8. Looked up from germline, CDR1 is LGHNT and CDR2 is FRNRAP. The CDR3 runs 16 residues. The CDR3 nucleotides are TGTGCTAGTGGTTTGGCGGTTAAAGCGGGACACAATGAGCAGTTCTTC. Translating it yields CASGLAVKAGHNEQFF.

This chain joins TRBV21-1 and TRBJ1-2. TRBV21-1 represents a pseudogene. The CDR3 runs to 21 residues. CDR3 loop: CASSKETFLPTNLATRYGYTF. The CDR3, as DNA: TGTGCCAGCAGCAAAGAAACGTTCCTTCCCACCAACTTAGCTACCCGCTATGGCTACACCTTC.

The chain is built from TRBV27 and TRBJ1-2; TRBD1 aligns across 10 bases. After removal of 4 bases from V and 1 base from J, the junction contained 6 bases not matched to a gene. This CDR3 is built from 16 residues. Germline CDR1 and CDR2: MNHEY and SMNVEV (reference sequence). CDR3 loop: CASSSGTGAFNYGYTF. The CDR3, as DNA: TGTGCCAGCAGTTCCGGGACAGGGGCCTTTAACTATGGCTACACCTTC.